Below, 25 T cell receptor beta chains from the same sample are listed, as sequenced in a study of T cells in Graves' hyperthyroidism and ophthalmopathy. Amplification of TCR beta CDR3 regions used RNA as the template. The TCR CDR3 first-round RT-PCR relied on the HTBI primer set. TCRdb analysed the multiplex PCR reads with MiXCR anew, one entry per CDR3 protein. The sample has about 840,000 distinct CDR3 sequences, roughly 40% seen once. What was sequenced was blood. These receptors were collected from a man aged 18 to 29 with Graves' hyperthyroidism.

In its sample, this clonotype was seen a few times. This chain links TRBV12-3 or TRBV12-4 with TRBJ1-1; possible D gene TRBD1, 6 bases. V lost 4 bases, J lost 2 bases, and 11 bases lay in between. The CDR3 sequence is 14 residues long. CDR3 nucleotide sequence: TGTGCCAGCAGTTACGGGGGGGCAAACACTGAAGCTTTCTTT. This gives the protein CASSYGGANTEAFF.

On this clonotype itself: The CDR3 does not end in the conserved phenylalanine or tryptophan, so this is likely a read error. The chain has TRBV20-1 and TRBJ2-7; a weak D match, TRBD1 (5 bases). The ends were cut back, 2 bases at V and 5 bases at J, with 13 bases in the middle. This CDR3 is 13 amino acids long. The germline V gene encodes CDR1 DFQATT and CDR2 SNEGSKA (reference sequence). The CDR3: CSARRQGGNEQYS. The DNA of the CDR3 is TGCAGTGCTAGAAGGCAGGGTGGAAACGAGCAGTACTCC.

This rearrangement joins TRBV5-6 to TRBJ2-7, with 7 bases lining up with TRBD1. Losses at the gene ends were 1 base for V and 2 bases for J; bases not matched to a gene: 9. From germline, CDR1 is SGHDT and CDR2 YYEEEE. The CDR3 has 16 amino acids. The CDR3 region has the DNA TGTGCCAGCAGCTTGTATAGTAGGGGGCTTACCTACGAGCAGTACTTC. Translation gives CASSLYSRGLTYEQYF.

This clonotype was picked up many times. V gene TRBV10-3 combines with J gene TRBJ2-7, with 8 bases identical to TRBD1. Germline V lookup: CDR1 ENHRY, CDR2 SYGVKD. The CDR3 runs to 13 residues. V lost 4 bases to trimming and J lost 2 bases; unmatched junction nucleotides: 1. The CDR3 nucleotides read TGTGCCATCAGTGCGGACAGGGCCTACGAGCAGTACTTC. The encoded protein is CAISADRAYEQYF.

This chain links TRBV25-1 with TRBJ1-5; 7 nucleotides align to TRBD1. In germline, CDR1 is MGHDK, CDR2 SYGVNS. CDR3 size: 13 residues. J gave up 6 bases and V 8 bases, and 7 bases lay outside the gene matches. This chain's CDR3 is CASQATGRQPQHF. CDR3 sequence (DNA): TGTGCCAGCCAGGCGACAGGGCGTCAGCCCCAGCATTTT.

This clonotype was counted at least ten times. The rearrangement links TRBV2 to TRBJ1-4; D remains unclear. Germline values: CDR1 SNHLY, CDR2 FYNNEI. Trimming shortened V by 6 bases and J by 5 bases, and 1 base separated the two germline ends. This CDR3 has 10 amino acids. CDR3 protein: CASRNEKLFF. The CDR3 DNA sequence: TGTGCCAGCAGGAATGAAAAACTGTTTTTT. Together with reference TRBV2 and TRBJ1-4, the CDR3 gives the full variable domain: EPEVTQTPSHQVTQMGQEVILRCVPISNHLYFYWYRQILGQKVEFLVSFYNNEISEKSEIFDDQFSVERPDGSNFTLKIRSTKLEDSAMYFCASRNEKLFFGSGTQLSVL.

The V gene is TRBV6-5, the J gene TRBJ1-2; D unclear. V lost 2 bases and J 7 bases, leaving 17 bases between the germline ends. Germline values: CDR1 MNHEY, CDR2 SVGAGI. This CDR3 has 15 residues. The CDR3 DNA follows: TGTGCCAGCAGTTACCTCTCCCCCACAGTTGGTGGCTACACCTTC. It codes for CASSYLSPTVGGYTF.

Note on this clonotype: One base away lies a much larger clone, so this may be a sequencing read error. This chain joins TRBV10-3 and TRBJ1-5; TRBD1 aligns across 7 bases. In germline, CDR1 is ENHRY, CDR2 SYGVKD. The CDR3 has 13 amino acids. V shed 10 bases and J 3 bases; nucleotides not matched to a gene: 6. CDR3 amino acids: CATGTEPNQPQHF. The CDR3 DNA reads as TGTGCCACCGGGACAGAGCCCAATCAGCCCCAGCATTTT.

J is TRBJ2-7 and V is TRBV5-1; perhaps TRBD2 as D (5 bases). The CDR3 loop spans 19 amino acids. Trimming pared 0 bases from V and 7 bases from J, leaving 29 bases between. CDR1 SGHRS and CDR2 YFSETQ come from the germline V gene. CDR3 sequence reads: CASSLAETTWIGFMDEQYF. CDR3 in DNA: TGCGCCAGCAGCTTGGCCGAGACTACCTGGATCGGCTTTATGGATGAGCAGTACTTC.

The gene calls are TRBV7-6 and TRBJ2-7; D may be TRBD2 (6 bases). This CDR3 comprises 15 residues. V lost 1 base to trimming and J lost 3 bases, with 13 bases between them. Per germline, CDR1 SGHVS and CDR2 FNYEAQ. The CDR3 loop reads CASSLERGGDYEQYF. Here the CDR3 DNA reads TGTGCCAGCAGCTTAGAAAGAGGAGGGGACTACGAGCAGTACTTC.

This chain uses TRBV12-3 or TRBV12-4 with TRBJ1-5; TRBD1 agrees at 9 bases. With 5 bases clipped from V and 6 bases from J, the junction kept 8 bases outside the gene matches. CDR3 length: 15 residues. In DNA, the CDR3 is TGTGCCAGCAGTACACAGGGGGCGCCTGGTCAGCCCCAGCATTTT. Its protein is CASSTQGAPGQPQHF.

This rearrangement joins TRBV7-9 to TRBJ1-5; 8 bases are a match to TRBD1. Germline-derived CDR1 and CDR2 are SEHNR and FQNEAQ (reference sequence). Trimming cost V 6 bases and J 3 bases; bases outside gene matches: 10. The CDR3 runs to 16 residues. In DNA form, the CDR3 reads TGTGCCAGCAGTGTAGAGGACAGGGCAGACAATCAGCCCCAGCATTTT. This encodes CASSVEDRADNQPQHF.

Here the CDR3 DNA reads TGTGCCAGCAGCAGGACAGGGATTGGGGAAAAACTGTTTTTT. Translated, it gives CASSRTGIGEKLFF. The V gene is TRBV7-2, the J gene TRBJ1-4; 8 bases line up with TRBD1. This CDR3 spans 14 amino acids. CDR1 is SGHTA, CDR2 FQGNSA, per germline. With V trimmed by 5 bases and J by 8 bases, 7 bases remained unmatched.

In regard to this clonotype: The missing conserved phenylalanine or tryptophan at the end of this CDR3 makes a read error likely. The rearrangement joins TRBV2 to TRBJ2-7; D might be TRBD2 (6 bases). The CDR3 is made up of 16 amino acids. The V gene's germline CDR1 is SNHLY and CDR2 FYNNEI. The germline V and J ends were trimmed by 6 bases and 5 bases, with 23 bases remaining between them. The CDR3 sequence: CASSQKRAGPRNEQYL. DNA for the CDR3: TGTGCCAGCAGCCAAAAGCGGGCGGGGCCGAGGAACGAGCAGTACCTC.

J is TRBJ1-5 and V is TRBV4-1; D perhaps matches TRBD1 (5 bases). The V and J ends lost 0 bases and 3 bases respectively, with 9 bases between them. Germline loops: CDR1 MGHRA, CDR2 YSYEKL. The CDR3 length is 15 residues. The CDR3 is CASSQEGRNNQPQHF. CDR3 nucleotide sequence: TGCGCCAGCAGCCAAGAGGGACGGAACAATCAGCCCCAGCATTTT.

This clonotype has at least ten counts. The chain links TRBV29-1 to TRBJ1-5; 7 bases are shared with TRBD1. With 6 bases clipped from V and 4 bases from J, the junction kept 6 bases outside the gene matches. CDR3 size: 13 residues. Per germline, CDR1 SQVTM and CDR2 ANQGSEA. The CDR3 bases are TGCAGCGTGAGGACAGGAGGAAATCAGCCCCAGCATTTT. Amino acid sequence: CSVRTGGNQPQHF.

This clonotype showed up just a few times. The chain links TRBV7-6 to TRBJ1-1; 7 bases align to TRBD1. V shed 1 base and J 3 bases; nucleotides not matched to a gene: 2. Looked up from germline, CDR1 is SGHVS and CDR2 is FNYEAQ. The CDR3 is 14 amino acids. As DNA, the CDR3 is TGTGCCAGCAGCTTAGAAGGGACAGACACTGAAGCTTTCTTT. It is translated as CASSLEGTDTEAFF.

V usage is TRBV7-9 and J usage is TRBJ1-4, with a weak D call TRBD1 (6 bases). The CDR3 runs 17 residues. From germline, CDR1 is SEHNR and CDR2 FQNEAQ (reference sequence). V dropped 4 bases and J dropped 4 bases, with 19 bases sitting between them. The CDR3 DNA is TGTGCCAGCAGCTCCGACGTATGGGGGGCTGATAATGAAAAACTGTTTTTT. It is translated as CASSSDVWGADNEKLFF.

This rearrangement joins TRBV12-3 or TRBV12-4 to TRBJ2-7, with D maybe TRBD2 (5 bases). Trimming shortened V by 6 bases and J by 3 bases, and 15 bases separated the two germline ends. This CDR3 is built from 14 residues. CDR3 in DNA: TGTGCCAGCAGCCAAAACGAAGGACTCTACGAGCAGTACTTC. Translated, it gives CASSQNEGLYEQYF.

This clonotype has only a few counts. The gene calls are TRBV12-3 or TRBV12-4 and TRBJ1-1, with TRBD1 identical over 9 bases. The CDR3 spans 15 residues. Trimming took 7 bases from V and 10 from J; bases not matched to a gene: 16. The CDR3 DNA follows: TGTGCCAGCACCTCGGGGGAACAGGGGGCAGGGGGAGCTTTCTTT. This gives the protein CASTSGEQGAGGAFF.

The J gene is TRBJ1-5, the V gene TRBV19; tentative D call: TRBD1 (5 bases). CDR3 length: 14 amino acids. V was clipped by 9 bases and J by 3 bases, with 15 bases between them. Germline V gene lookup returns CDR1 LNHDA and CDR2 SQIVND (reference sequence). CDR3 in DNA: TGTGCCAGCACTTCCCGGGACTACAATCAGCCCCAGCATTTT. Protein product: CASTSRDYNQPQHF.

This clonotype has just a few counts. The J gene is TRBJ2-5, the V gene TRBV6-5; 8 bases align to TRBD2. Germline V gene sequence: CDR1 MNHEY, CDR2 SVGAGI. V trimming: 0 bases; J trimming: 4 bases; junction bases outside the gene matches: 10. The length of the CDR3 is 17 residues. Written as DNA, the CDR3 is TGTGCCAGCAGTTACTCTCCTTCTTGGACTAGCATAGAGACCCAGTACTTC. Its protein is CASSYSPSWTSIETQYF.

The chain joins TRBV25-1 to TRBJ2-7; TRBD2 aligns across 7 bases. There are 14 residues in the CDR3. V lost 5 bases, J lost 3 bases, and 7 bases stayed unmatched. The germline V gene has CDR1 MGHDK and CDR2 SYGVNS. In DNA, the CDR3 is TGTGCCAGCAGTCCATGGGACTATAACTACGAGCAGTACTTC. Encoded protein: CASSPWDYNYEQYF.

A word on this clonotype: Since a much larger clone is just one base distant, this may be a read error. This sequence joins TRBV20-1 and TRBJ1-1; 8 nucleotides line up with TRBD1. The CDR3 is 12 residues long. Germline loops: CDR1 DFQATT, CDR2 SNEGSKA (reference sequence). The V segment lost 6 bases and the J segment 3 bases; nucleotides outside the gene matches: 3. CDR3 residues: CSAATGDTEAFF. CDR3 nucleotides: TGCAGTGCGGCGACAGGGGACACTGAAGCTTTCTTT.

For the CDR3, the DNA is TGTGCCAGCAGCTTAGGGGCAGGGCTCGAGCAGTACTTC. Protein sequence: CASSLGAGLEQYF. The V and J genes are TRBV7-2 and TRBJ2-7; TRBD1 is a possible D gene (5 bases). Trimming removed 1 base from V and 6 bases from J, with 10 bases in between. CDR3 size: 13 residues. Germline CDR1 reads SGHTA; CDR2 reads FQGNSA.